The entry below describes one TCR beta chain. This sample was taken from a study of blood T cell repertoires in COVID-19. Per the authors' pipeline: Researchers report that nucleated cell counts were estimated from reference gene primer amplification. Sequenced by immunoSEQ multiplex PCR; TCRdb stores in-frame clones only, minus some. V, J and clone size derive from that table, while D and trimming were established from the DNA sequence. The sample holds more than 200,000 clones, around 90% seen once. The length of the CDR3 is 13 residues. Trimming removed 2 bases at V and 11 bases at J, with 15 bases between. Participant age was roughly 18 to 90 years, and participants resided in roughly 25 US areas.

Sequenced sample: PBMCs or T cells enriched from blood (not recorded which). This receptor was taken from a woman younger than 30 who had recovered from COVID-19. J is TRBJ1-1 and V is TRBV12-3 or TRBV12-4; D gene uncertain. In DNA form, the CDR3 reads TGTGCCAGCAGTTTAACCAGCGGGCGCAGTGCTTTCTTT. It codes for CASSLTSGRSAFF.